One sample yielded the 3 T cell receptor beta chains listed below, sequenced in a study of blood T cell repertoires in COVID-19. Generated by immunoSEQ multiplex PCR, the TCRdb table keeps only in-frame clones and is missing some. The sample has 150,000 or so clones, around 80% seen once; the top ten hold around 3.2%. Material for sequencing was PBMCs or T cells enriched from blood (not recorded which). These receptor sequences come from a woman aged 55-69 years who had recovered from COVID-19.

V and J are TRBV19 and TRBJ2-1, with D possibly TRBD1 on 6 matching bases. CDR1 and CDR2 from the germline V gene are LNHDA and SQIVND (reference sequence). The CDR3 runs to 13 residues. Trimming took off 7 bases at V and 5 bases at J, with 12 bases between the two ends. The CDR3 region is CASIRRGDNEQFF. The CDR3 region has the DNA TGTGCCAGTATCCGCAGGGGCGACAATGAGCAGTTCTTC.

V gene TRBV29-1 combines with J gene TRBJ1-2, with 7 positions matching TRBD1. The V gene end was trimmed by 8 bases and the J gene end by 2 bases; junction bases not matched to a gene: 11. The CDR3 covers 14 residues. Germline V gene data show CDR1 as SQVTM and CDR2 as ANQGSEA. The CDR3 bases are TGCAGCACTCGCAGGGGGGTAGACAACTATGGCTACACCTTC. The encoded protein is CSTRRGVDNYGYTF.

The chain is built from TRBV27 and TRBJ2-1; D uncertain. The CDR3 extends over 14 amino acids. CDR1 and CDR2 from the germline V gene are MNHEY and SMNVEV (reference sequence). The ends were cut back, 2 bases at V and 3 bases at J, with 8 bases in the middle. CDR3 DNA sequence: TGTGCCAGCAGTTTAGGCTCCGTCTACAATGAGCAGTTCTTC. This encodes CASSLGSVYNEQFF.